This paragraph reports one T cell receptor (beta chain). The CDR3 totals 14 residues. The V gene's germline CDR1 is SGHRS and CDR2 YFSETQ. V lost 0 bases and J 1 base, leaving 5 bases between the germline ends. Sequencing used immunoSEQ multiplex PCR; TCRdb keeps in-frame clones, though not all of them. The sample yields some 680,000 clones, around four fifths seen once. The record originates from a study of shared clonotypes between healthy human individuals. The sample was memory CD4+ T cells sorted from blood. Subset indicated: CD45RA-negative fraction. This TCR was recovered from a young woman in good health. V usage is TRBV5-1 and J usage is TRBJ1-5, with no clear D. This CDR3 is CASSLAGSNQPQHF. CDR3 coding DNA: TGCGCCAGCAGCTTGGCCGGGAGCAATCAGCCCCAGCATTTT.